This T cell receptor (beta chain) appears in the sequencing data of a study of response to subunit inactivated influenza vaccine. General study results and limits: The authors suggested that few new T cells are recruited per seasonal influenza vaccination.

As for this clonotype: Its antigen remains unidentified.

Trimming pared 5 bases from V and 8 bases from J, leaving 12 bases between. Germline V gene data show CDR1 as LNHDA and CDR2 as SQIVND (reference sequence). This CDR3 has 12 residues. TCRdb re-derived calls from the RT-PCR reads in MiXCR, one entry per CDR3 protein. The repertoire holds 450,000 to 700,000 distinct CDR3 sequences, with approximately 14% as singletons. This sequence joins TRBV19 and TRBJ1-2; unclear D gene. The source of this sequence is a middle-aged man who received an inactivated influenza vaccine. The sample in question was PBMCs from blood, obtained 12 days after vaccination. The CDR3 DNA is TGTGCCAGTAGTTCTGGATCTGTGGGCTACACCTTC. It specifies CASSSGSVGYTF.